The clone carrying this T cell receptor beta chain was observed a few times. One junction end disagrees with the germline gene, perhaps due to a read error. These data are taken from a study of blood T cell repertoires in COVID-19. Study-wide context: Samples representing acute and convalescent COVID-19 were sourced from the United States, Italy and Spain. Nucleic acid was either cDNA or gDNA, and it came from T cells, B-cell-depleted T cells, or PBMCs.

Per the study methods: Estimation of nucleated cell counts was performed using reference gene primer amplification. Produced via immunoSEQ multiplex PCR; TCRdb's table is partial and in-frame only. V and J calls and clone size are given by that table; D and trimming were obtained from the DNA. Among about 130,000 clones listed, roughly 80% were seen once. The sample taken for sequencing was peripheral blood. The TCR comes from a man between 65 and 85 years old with acute or convalescent COVID-19.

The CDR3 sequence: CASSATSGGLYSEQFF. Here the CDR3 DNA reads TGTGCCAGCAGCGCGACTAGCGGGGGGCTGTACAGTGAGCAGTTCTTC. The genes are TRBV9 and TRBJ2-1; TRBD2 matches 13 bases. Per the germline V gene, CDR1 is SGDLS and CDR2 is YYNGEE. CDR3 length: 16 amino acids.